Below, one T cell receptor beta chain is given with its context. Its antigen is still unknown. The CDR3 totals 13 residues. Trimming removed 0 bases from V and 8 bases from J, with 10 bases in between. The germline gives CDR1 MNHEY, CDR2 SMNVEV (reference sequence). This entry comes from a study of T-cell memory formation after mild COVID-19. Overall study findings and caveats: Most CD4+ clones that shrank were in CM and EM, while CD8+ ones turned up in EMRA. A subset of responding clones appeared in pre-infection memory, suggesting cross-reactive memory joined. Clones that contracted from day 15 to 85 were balanced CD4/CD8, while later expanders leaned CD4+.

TCR alpha and TCR beta cDNA libraries carrying sample barcodes and UMIs were produced by 5'RACE using constant-segment primers. TCRdb fed the 5' RACE reads into MiXCR, producing one record per CDR3 protein. The table has tens of thousands of distinct CDR3 sequences, around 27% seen once. J is TRBJ1-2 and V is TRBV27; no clear D gene. This receptor was obtained from a man between 18 and 35 years old who had mild COVID-19 (a few samples of this study predate the infection). Cell type and time point are not known. The sequencing sample was made of PBMCs or a T cell subset sorted from them (not recorded which). The CDR3 is CASSLSGRIGYTF. The CDR3 DNA reads as TGTGCCAGCAGTTTATCGGGTCGGATCGGCTACACCTTC.